This entry is about one T cell receptor beta chain. The antigen remains unidentified. The data stem from a study of OX40 agonist ivuxolimab in advanced cancers. On cycle 4 day 1 and cycle 7 day 1, as well as at baseline, blood was sampled. Study-wide results and limits: Not determined was the antigen specificity of the expanded peripheral T cells.

Measured with immunoSEQ multiplex PCR; TCRdb has only the in-frame clones, and not every one. The data hold roughly 32,000 clones, with roughly 80% observed a single time. The sample consisted of CD4+ or CD8+ T cells sorted from blood, taken in a trial of the OX40 agonist ivuxolimab. The sequence derives from an adult with an advanced solid tumor such as melanoma, head and neck, liver or kidney cancer.

CDR3 sequence reads: CASSHPTGVNQPQHF. The CDR3 bases are TGTGCCAGCAGCCATCCCACAGGGGTGAATCAGCCCCAGCATTTT. This chain uses TRBV16 with TRBJ1-5; 7 positions agree with TRBD1. CDR1 is KGHSY and CDR2 is FQNENV in the germline V gene. The CDR3 loop spans 15 amino acids. The ends lost 3 bases at V and 4 bases at J; junction bases unmatched: 6. Drawing the rest from reference TRBV16 and TRBJ1-5, the complete variable domain is GEEVAQTPKHLVRGEGQKAKLYCAPIKGHSYVFWYQQVLKNEFKFLISFQNENVFDETGMPKERFSAKCLPNSPCSLEIQATKLEDSAVYFCASSHPTGVNQPQHFGDGTRLSIL.